The 21 T cell receptor beta chains in this list originate from one sample, sequenced in a study of blood T cells in healthy people across ages. It was with a sample-barcoded 5' primer and a J-beta primer mix that a second PCR of roughly 7 to 12 cycles was run. TCRdb fed the 5' RACE reads into MiXCR, producing one record per CDR3 protein. The sample contains about 1.1 million distinct CDR3 sequences, more than 30% of which appear only once. Material: blood. Every receptor here comes from a man younger than 30 in good health.

This sequence joins TRBV20-1 and TRBJ2-1; 7 bases line up with TRBD1. Near its end, the DNA agrees better with TRBJ2-7, so the J call may be wrong. The length of the CDR3 is 14 residues. Per the germline V gene, CDR1 is DFQATT and CDR2 is SNEGSKA (reference sequence). The CDR3 DNA reads TGCAGTGCTTCGACAGGGAGCTCCTACAATGAGCAGTACTTC. The encoded protein is CSASTGSSYNEQYF.

This clonotype was observed a few times. V is TRBV28 and J is TRBJ1-4; D remains ambiguous. The CDR3 spans 10 residues. The V gene's germline CDR1 is MDHEN and CDR2 SYDVKM. V dropped 8 bases and J dropped 8 bases, with 6 bases sitting between them. The CDR3 reads CASGPEKLFF. CDR3 DNA: TGTGCCAGCGGACCCGAAAAACTGTTTTTT.

The rearrangement joins TRBV10-3 to TRBJ2-3; D not resolved. This CDR3 has 13 amino acids. Germline V gives CDR1 ENHRY, CDR2 SYGVKD. V was cut by 6 bases and J by 2 bases, with 9 bases left in between. The DNA of the CDR3 is TGTGCCATCAGGCTAGATTCCACAGATACGCAGTATTTT. It codes for CAIRLDSTDTQYF.

The rearrangement uses TRBV7-2 and TRBJ1-5, with unresolved D. Trimming took 9 bases from V and 0 from J, leaving 9 bases between them. The CDR3 has 13 residues. Germline V CDR1 and CDR2: SGHTA, FQGNSA. CDR3 coding DNA: TGTGCCAGTGCAGACGATAGCAATCAGCCCCAGCATTTT. It codes for CASADDSNQPQHF.

This chain connects TRBV29-1 to TRBJ2-3, with D hard to call. V lost 4 bases and J 0 bases, leaving 8 bases between the germline ends. The V gene's germline CDR1 is SQVTM and CDR2 ANQGSEA. The CDR3 consists of 13 residues. CDR3 bases: TGCAGCGTTGGTGCTGCTAGCACAGATACGCAGTATTTT. Its protein is CSVGAASTDTQYF.

This clonotype showed up just a few times. J is TRBJ1-6 and V is TRBV28, with D perhaps matching TRBD1 (5 bases). The CDR3 extends over 14 amino acids. Germline V gene sequence: CDR1 MDHEN, CDR2 SYDVKM. V lost 3 bases, J lost 3 bases, and 6 bases lay in between. For the CDR3, the DNA is TGTGCCAGCAGTTTGGACAACTATAATTCACCCCTCCACTTT. Translated: CASSLDNYNSPLHF. Variable domain in full (rest from reference TRBV28 and TRBJ1-6): DVKVTQSSRYLVKRTGEKVFLECVQDMDHENMFWYRQDPGLGLRLIYFSYDVKMKEKGDIPEGYSVSREKKERFSLILESASTNQTSMYLCASSLDNYNSPLHFGNGTRLTVT.

The chain has TRBV7-2 and TRBJ2-5, with no clear D. Deletions cut 1 base from V and 3 bases from J, with 9 bases between. There are 14 residues in the CDR3. Germline-derived CDR1 and CDR2 are SGHTA and FQGNSA. CDR3 bases: TGTGCCAGCAGCTTAGTGGCAGATGAAGAGACCCAGTACTTC. Protein sequence: CASSLVADEETQYF.

A word on this clonotype: A much more abundant neighbour one base away suggests this may be a read error. This chain links TRBV6-6 with TRBJ1-5; D not certain. The V gene's germline CDR1 is MNHNY and CDR2 SVGAGI (reference sequence). The length of the CDR3 is 13 residues. V dropped 2 bases and J dropped 1 base, with 3 bases sitting between them. CDR3 sequence: CASSYMSNQPQHF. The CDR3 DNA sequence: TGTGCCAGCAGTTACATGAGCAATCAGCCCCAGCATTTT.

In this sample, this clonotype turned up a few times. The chain combines TRBV25-1 with TRBJ1-5; 9 bases are shared with TRBD1. Germline CDR1 reads MGHDK; CDR2 reads SYGVNS. J lost 4 bases, V lost 4 bases, and 8 bases had no gene match. There are 16 residues in the CDR3. DNA of the CDR3: TGTGCCAGCAGTGTCTGGACAGGGGACGAGAATCAGCCCCAGCATTTT. It is translated as CASSVWTGDENQPQHF. The full variable domain, in which reference TRBV25-1 and TRBJ1-5 provide the parts outside the CDR3, is EADIYQTPRYLVIGTGKKITLECSQTMGHDKMYWYQQDPGMELHLIHYSYGVNSTEKGDLSSESTVSRIRTEHFPLTLESARPSHTSQYLCASSVWTGDENQPQHFGDGTRLSIL.

The V gene is TRBV27, the J gene TRBJ1-6; no firm D call. Germline V lookup: CDR1 MNHEY, CDR2 SMNVEV (reference sequence). Trimming left V 3 bases short and J 7 bases short, with 10 bases between. The CDR3 runs to 14 residues. The CDR3: CASSFTAKNSPLHF. The CDR3 DNA reads as TGTGCCAGCAGTTTTACGGCCAAAAATTCACCCCTCCACTTT.

As regards this clonotype: One base away lies a much larger clone, so this may be a sequencing read error. Since no conserved phenylalanine or tryptophan closes the CDR3, a read error is the likely cause. The chain combines TRBV5-1 with TRBJ2-1, with 8 bases identical to TRBD2. CDR1 and CDR2 from the germline V gene are SGHRS and YFSETQ. V was pared by 0 bases and J by 7 bases, with 18 bases of the junction left unmatched. The CDR3 totals 19 residues. This CDR3 reads CASSLVQTRAGDKANEQFV. The DNA for the CDR3 is TGCGCCAGCAGCTTGGTGCAGACCAGAGCGGGGGACAAGGCGAATGAGCAGTTCGTC.

This clonotype has ten or more counts. The germline gene is not matched at one end of the junction; a read error may be the cause. The chain carries TRBV9 and TRBJ2-3, with unresolved D. Germline values: CDR1 SGDLS, CDR2 YYNGEE. The CDR3 sequence is 13 residues long. The CDR3 sequence is CASSVGFTDTQYF. DNA of the CDR3: TGCGCCAGCAGCGTTGGATTCACAGATACGCAGTATTTT.

This clonotype has more than one count but fewer than ten. The chain links TRBV28 to TRBJ1-2, with D unresolved. CDR1 is MDHEN, CDR2 SYDVKM, per germline. The V end was cut by 10 bases, the J end by 4 bases, with 16 bases between. The CDR3 has 13 amino acids. In DNA form, the CDR3 reads TGTGCCACCCTCTTAACCGGGATCTATGGCTACACCTTC. This gives the protein CATLLTGIYGYTF.

This clonotype was observed many times. This chain links TRBV5-1 with TRBJ2-3; no reliable D call. The CDR3 covers 15 residues. Trimming took off 4 bases at V and 2 bases at J, with 14 bases between the two ends. Germline V gene data show CDR1 as SGHRS and CDR2 as YFSETQ. CDR3 in DNA: TGCGCCAGCAGCCCGACGGAAGAATTCACAGATACGCAGTATTTT. Translated, it gives CASSPTEEFTDTQYF.

Remarks on this clonotype: It may be a read error: a sequence one base away is much more abundant. V is TRBV7-2 and J is TRBJ1-4; TRBD1 aligns across 7 bases. Germline CDR1 and CDR2: SGHTA and FQGNSA. The CDR3 sequence is 16 residues long. V lost 0 bases to trimming and J lost 7 bases; unmatched junction nucleotides: 8. As DNA, the CDR3 is TGTGCCAGCAGCTTAGCGCCGTCAGGGGGTACTGAAAAACTGTTTTTT. Translating it yields CASSLAPSGGTEKLFF.

V usage is TRBV2 and J usage is TRBJ2-3, with D unclear. CDR1 SNHLY and CDR2 FYNNEI come from the germline V gene. V was clipped by 2 bases and J by 1 base, with 13 bases between them. There are 16 residues in the CDR3. Written as DNA, the CDR3 is TGTGCCAGCAGTGAAATCGGTCTAACCGGCACAGATACGCAGTATTTT. Amino acid sequence: CASSEIGLTGTDTQYF. Filled out from reference TRBV2 and TRBJ2-3, the complete variable domain reads EPEVTQTPSHQVTQMGQEVILRCVPISNHLYFYWYRQILGQKVEFLVSFYNNEISEKSEIFDDQFSVERPDGSNFTLKIRSTKLEDSAMYFCASSEIGLTGTDTQYFGPGTRLTVL.

This sequence joins TRBV20-1 and TRBJ1-1; a weak D match, TRBD1 (6 bases). Trimming pared 0 bases from V and 3 bases from J, leaving 14 bases between. CDR3 length: 15 amino acids. From germline, CDR1 is DFQATT and CDR2 SNEGSKA (reference sequence). CDR3 nucleotide sequence: TGCAGTGCTAGAGAAGGGGGGAAGCCTGACACTGAAGCTTTCTTT. Its protein product is CSAREGGKPDTEAFF.

A few counts support this clonotype. The rearrangement links TRBV7-2 to TRBJ2-1; a possible D gene is TRBD2 (6 bases). The CDR3 covers 15 residues. Germline CDR1 reads SGHTA; CDR2 reads FQGNSA. Trimming took 1 base from V and 3 from J, leaving 10 bases between them. The CDR3: CASSLGYGSYNEQFF. The DNA for the CDR3 is TGTGCCAGCAGCTTAGGGTACGGGAGCTACAATGAGCAGTTCTTC. The variable domain in full, completed from reference TRBV7-2 and TRBJ2-1, reads GAGVSQSPSNKVTEKGKDVELRCDPISGHTALYWYRQSLGQGLEFLIYFQGNSAPDKSGLPSDRFSAERTGGSVSTLTIQRTQQEDSAVYLCASSLGYGSYNEQFFGPGTRLTVL.

This chain uses TRBV4-2 with TRBJ2-7; the match to TRBD1 covers 7 bases. Germline trimming cut 1 base from V and 3 bases from J; bases unmatched to any gene: 3. The CDR3 sequence is 14 residues long. In germline, CDR1 is LGHNA, CDR2 YNFKEQ. CDR3 in amino acids: CASSQGGQNYEQYF. The CDR3 bases are TGTGCCAGCAGCCAAGGGGGACAGAACTACGAGCAGTACTTC.

This chain connects TRBV12-5 to TRBJ2-1, with 8 positions matching TRBD2. The germline gives CDR1 LGHNT, CDR2 FRNRAP. J was trimmed by 4 bases and V by 7 bases; bases with no gene match: 15. The CDR3 spans 17 residues. For the CDR3, the DNA is TGTGCTAGTGCCCAAGGCGCGGGGGGCTTCTCATACAATGAGCAGTTCTTC. It encodes CASAQGAGGFSYNEQFF.

This clonotype was seen more than once but under ten times. This chain connects TRBV5-1 to TRBJ1-2; a possible D gene is TRBD1 (5 bases). This CDR3 spans 14 amino acids. Deletions cut 4 bases from V and 4 bases from J, with 14 bases between. Germline CDR1 is SGHRS and CDR2 is YFSETQ. The CDR3 bases are TGCGCCAGCAGCCCAAGACGACAGCCCTATGGCTACACCTTC. Translated, it gives CASSPRRQPYGYTF.